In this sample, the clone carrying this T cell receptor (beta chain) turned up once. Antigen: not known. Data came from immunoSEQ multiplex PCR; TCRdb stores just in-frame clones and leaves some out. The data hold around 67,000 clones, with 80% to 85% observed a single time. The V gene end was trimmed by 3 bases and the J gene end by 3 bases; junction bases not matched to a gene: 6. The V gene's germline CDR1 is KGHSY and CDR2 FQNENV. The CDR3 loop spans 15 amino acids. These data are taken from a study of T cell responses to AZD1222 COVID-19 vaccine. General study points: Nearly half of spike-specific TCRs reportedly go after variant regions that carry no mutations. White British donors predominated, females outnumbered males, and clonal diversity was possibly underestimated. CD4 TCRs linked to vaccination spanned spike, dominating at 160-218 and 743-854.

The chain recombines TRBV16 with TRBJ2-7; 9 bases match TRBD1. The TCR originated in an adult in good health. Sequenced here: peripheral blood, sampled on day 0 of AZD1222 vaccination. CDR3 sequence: CASSQFPGQGYEQYF. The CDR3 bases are TGTGCCAGCAGCCAGTTCCCGGGACAGGGCTACGAGCAGTACTTC.